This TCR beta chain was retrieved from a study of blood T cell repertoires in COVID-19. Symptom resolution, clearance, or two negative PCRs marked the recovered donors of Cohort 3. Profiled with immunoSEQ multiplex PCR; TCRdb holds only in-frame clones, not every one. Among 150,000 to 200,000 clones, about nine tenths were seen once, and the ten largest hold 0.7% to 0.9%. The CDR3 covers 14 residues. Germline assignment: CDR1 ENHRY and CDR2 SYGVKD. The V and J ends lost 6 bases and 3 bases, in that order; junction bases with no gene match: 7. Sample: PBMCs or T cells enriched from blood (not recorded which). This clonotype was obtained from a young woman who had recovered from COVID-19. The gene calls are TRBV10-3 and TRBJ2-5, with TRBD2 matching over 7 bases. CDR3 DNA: TGTGCCATCAGACTAGGGCTAGCGGAAGAGACCCAGTACTTC. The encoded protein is CAIRLGLAEETQYF.